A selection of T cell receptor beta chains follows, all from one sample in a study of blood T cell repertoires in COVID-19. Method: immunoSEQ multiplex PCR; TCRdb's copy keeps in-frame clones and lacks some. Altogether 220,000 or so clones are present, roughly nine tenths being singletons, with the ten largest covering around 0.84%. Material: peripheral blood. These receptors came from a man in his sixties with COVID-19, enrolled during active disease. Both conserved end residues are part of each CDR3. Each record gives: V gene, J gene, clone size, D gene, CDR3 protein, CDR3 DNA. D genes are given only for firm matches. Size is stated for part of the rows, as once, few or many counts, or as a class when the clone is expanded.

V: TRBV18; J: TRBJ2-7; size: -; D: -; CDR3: CASSPGASTYEQYF; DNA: TGTGCCAGCTCACCAGGGGCATCAACCTACGAGCAGTACTTC
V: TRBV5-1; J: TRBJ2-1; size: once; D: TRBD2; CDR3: CASSLFGGNLRDEQFF; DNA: TGCGCCAGCAGCTTGTTCGGGGGGAATCTAAGGGATGAGCAGTTCTTC
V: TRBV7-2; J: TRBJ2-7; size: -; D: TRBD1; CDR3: CASSLTGASYEQYF; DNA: TGTGCCAGCAGCCTCACAGGGGCTTCCTACGAGCAGTACTTC
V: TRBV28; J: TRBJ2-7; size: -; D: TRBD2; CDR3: CASSLRTSGSYEQYF; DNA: TGTGCCAGCAGCCTACGGACTAGCGGGAGCTACGAGCAGTACTTC
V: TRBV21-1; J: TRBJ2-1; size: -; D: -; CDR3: CASNAGTYYNEQFF; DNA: TGTGCCAGCAACGCCGGGACATACTACAATGAGCAGTTCTTC
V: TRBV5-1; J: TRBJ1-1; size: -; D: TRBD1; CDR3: CASSLEGQGEAFF; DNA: TGCGCCAGCAGCTTGGAGGGACAGGGCGAAGCTTTCTTT
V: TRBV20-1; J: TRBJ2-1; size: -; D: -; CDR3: CSAGGGLHNEQFF; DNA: TGCAGTGCTGGTGGGGGGCTCCACAATGAGCAGTTCTTC
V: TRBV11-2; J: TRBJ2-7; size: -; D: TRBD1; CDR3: CASSPRTGWSPEQYF; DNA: TGTGCCAGCAGCCCCCGGACAGGGTGGTCCCCTGAGCAGTACTTC
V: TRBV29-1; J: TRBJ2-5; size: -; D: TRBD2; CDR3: CSVAGTTQETQYF; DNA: TGCAGCGTTGCGGGGACTACTCAAGAGACCCAGTACTTC
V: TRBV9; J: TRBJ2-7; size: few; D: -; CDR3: CASSPNRVAYEQYF; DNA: TGTGCCAGCAGCCCTAACAGGGTGGCCTACGAGCAGTACTTC
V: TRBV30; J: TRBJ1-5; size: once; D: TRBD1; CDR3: CAWSVTGGNQPQHF; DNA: TGTGCCTGGAGTGTTACAGGGGGGAATCAGCCCCAGCATTTT
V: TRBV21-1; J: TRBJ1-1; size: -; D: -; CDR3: CASTLGRYRGRTEAFF; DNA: TGTGCCAGCACCCTGGGGAGGTACAGGGGGAGGACTGAAGCTTTCTTT
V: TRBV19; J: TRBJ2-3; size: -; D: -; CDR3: CASNMGPDTQYF; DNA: TGTGCCAGTAACATGGGGCCAGATACGCAGTATTTT
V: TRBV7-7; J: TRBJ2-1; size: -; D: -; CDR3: CASSLAVSSYNEQFF; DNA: TGTGCTAGCAGCTTAGCAGTTAGCTCCTACAATGAGCAGTTCTTC
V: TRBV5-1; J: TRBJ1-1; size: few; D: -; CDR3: CASSWTNMNTEAFF; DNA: TGCGCCAGCAGCTGGACAAACATGAACACTGAAGCTTTCTTT
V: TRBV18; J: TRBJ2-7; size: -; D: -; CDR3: CASSPIQVSTYEQYF; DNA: TGTGCCAGCTCACCAATTCAGGTCTCCACCTACGAGCAGTACTTC
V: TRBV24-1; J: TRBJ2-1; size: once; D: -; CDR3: CATSNTGEKTEQFF; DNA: TGTGCCACCAGTAATACGGGAGAGAAGACTGAGCAGTTCTTC
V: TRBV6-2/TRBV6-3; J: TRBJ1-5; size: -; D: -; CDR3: CASSYSSTSGGLRNQPQHF; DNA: TGTGCCAGCAGTTACTCGAGTACTTCGGGGGGCTTACGCAATCAGCCCCAGCATTTT
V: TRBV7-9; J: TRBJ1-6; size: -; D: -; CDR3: CASSRGSDSPLHF; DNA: TGTGCCAGCAGCAGGGGGTCGGATTCACCCCTCCACTTT
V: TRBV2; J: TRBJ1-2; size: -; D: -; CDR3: CASSNPDPGGYGYTF; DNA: TGTGCCAGCAGTAATCCAGACCCCGGAGGCTATGGCTACACCTTC
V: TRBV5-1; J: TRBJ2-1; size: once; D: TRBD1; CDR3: CASSVNTGVYEQFF; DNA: TGCGCCAGCAGCGTCAACACAGGGGTCTATGAGCAGTTCTTC
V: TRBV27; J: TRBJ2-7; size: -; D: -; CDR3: CASSFRRASEQYF; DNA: TGTGCCAGCAGTTTCCGGAGGGCGAGCGAGCAGTACTTC
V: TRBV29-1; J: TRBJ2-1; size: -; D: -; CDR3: CSSRVNNEQFF; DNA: TGCAGCTCCAGGGTTAACAATGAGCAGTTCTTC
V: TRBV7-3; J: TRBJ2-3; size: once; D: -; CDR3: CASSTTGAGTDTQYF; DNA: TGTGCCAGCAGCACGACGGGTGCGGGCACAGATACGCAGTATTTT
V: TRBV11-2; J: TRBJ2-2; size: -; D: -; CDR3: CASSFIAGELFF; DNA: TGTGCCAGCAGCTTTATCGCCGGGGAGCTGTTTTTT
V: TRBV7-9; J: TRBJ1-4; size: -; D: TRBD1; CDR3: CASSFGGQGSEKLFF; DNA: TGTGCCAGCAGCTTTGGGGGACAGGGGAGTGAAAAACTGTTTTTT
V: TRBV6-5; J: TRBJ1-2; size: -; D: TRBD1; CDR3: CASWTGLYGYTF; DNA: TGTGCCAGCTGGACAGGGCTCTATGGCTACACCTTC
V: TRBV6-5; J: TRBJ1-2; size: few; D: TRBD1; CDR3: CASSYRDRGIGYTF; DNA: TGTGCCAGCAGTTACCGGGACAGGGGGATTGGCTACACCTTC
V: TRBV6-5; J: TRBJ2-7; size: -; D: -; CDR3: CASSLTSSYEQYF; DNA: TGTGCCAGCAGCTTGACTAGCTCCTACGAGCAGTACTTC
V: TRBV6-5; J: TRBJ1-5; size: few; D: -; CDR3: CASSAGQFNQPQHF; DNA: TGTGCCAGCAGCGCCGGACAGTTCAATCAGCCCCAGCATTTT
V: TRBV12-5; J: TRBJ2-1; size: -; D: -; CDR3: CASGLGLASNEQFF; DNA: TGTGCTAGTGGTTTAGGCCTAGCGAGTAATGAGCAGTTCTTC
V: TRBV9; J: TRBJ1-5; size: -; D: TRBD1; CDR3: CASSPQGGLAQPQHF; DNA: TGTGCCAGCAGCCCCCAGGGGGGATTAGCCCAGCCCCAGCATTTT
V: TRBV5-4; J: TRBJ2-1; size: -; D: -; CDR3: CASSFTIPRAYNEQFF; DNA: TGTGCCAGCAGCTTTACAATTCCTCGTGCCTACAATGAGCAGTTCTTC
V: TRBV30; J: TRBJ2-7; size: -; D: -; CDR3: CAWSVRGGTSYEQYF; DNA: TGTGCCTGGAGTGTACGTGGAGGCACTAGCTACGAGCAGTACTTC
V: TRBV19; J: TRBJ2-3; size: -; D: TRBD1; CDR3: CASSIRTGSVIDTQYF; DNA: TGTGCCAGTAGTATTCGGACAGGGTCCGTTATAGATACGCAGTATTTT
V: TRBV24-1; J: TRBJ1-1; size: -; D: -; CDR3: CATSDFTGKAFF; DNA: TGTGCCACCAGTGATTTTACGGGTAAAGCTTTCTTT
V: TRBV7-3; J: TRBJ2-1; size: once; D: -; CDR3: CASSAPGLGNEQFF; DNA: TGTGCCAGCAGCGCTCCGGGACTCGGGAATGAGCAGTTCTTC
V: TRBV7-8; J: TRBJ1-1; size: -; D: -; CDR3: CASSPQTGNTEAFF; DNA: TGTGCCAGCAGCCCGCAGACAGGGAACACTGAAGCTTTCTTT
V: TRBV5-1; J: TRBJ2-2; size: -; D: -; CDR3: CASSLVAGGPGELFF; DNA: TGCGCCAGCAGCTTGGTGGCAGGTGGTCCCGGGGAGCTGTTTTTT
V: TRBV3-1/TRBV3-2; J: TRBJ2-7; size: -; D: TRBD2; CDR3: CASSPESSGSKNEQYF; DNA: TGTGCCAGCAGCCCGGAGAGTAGCGGGAGTAAGAACGAGCAGTACTTC